One T cell receptor (beta chain) is described in this entry. What antigen it recognizes has not been identified. No base qualities exist here, and no much larger clone lies one base off it. This specimen comes from a study of CD8+ T cells in alopecia areata (dated by TCRdb to 2017 to 2018). With regard to the full study: To study T cell clonal expansion in alopecia areata, the researchers applied high-throughput TCRbeta sequencing to both the C3H/HeJ mouse model and human patients. On the human side, TCRbeta sequencing was run on scalp tissue and on sorted CD4+ and CD8+ peripheral blood T cells from healthy controls and from alopecia areata patients with either patchy or totalis/universalis disease. Clonality in the scalp was compared among normal scalp (n=4), patchy alopecia areata scalp (n=8), and alopecia totalis/universalis scalp (n=8). RNA came from the PAXgene miRNA kit for fixed scalp, the miRNeasy kit for PBMCs, and the RNeasy kit for mouse skin. Amplification of TCRbeta CDR3 regions was done by immunoSEQ multiplex PCR using 35 Vbeta forward primers and 13 Jbeta reverse primers. Summary of the overall study and its limitations: Unlike mouse skin, which is dominated by gammadelta T cells, normal human skin has resident alphabeta T cells that are also sequenced, and this complicates analysis of the scalp TCR repertoire. Shared TCR sequences between patients were less evident than in mice, which may be partly attributable to HLA diversity in the patient population. Compared with normal scalp, lesional scalp, particularly in alopecia totalis/universalis, had higher clonality and more expanded CD8+ clones, which suggests antigenic drive.

PBMCs were isolated by density centrifugation and stained for CD3, CD4 and CD8, and CD4+ and CD8+ T cells were sorted on a FACSAria. Scalp biopsies and blood samples were provided by unaffected controls. For this chain, trimming is 4 bases at the V end and 0 bases at the J end, and the number of junction bases without a gene match is 4. CDR1 and CDR2 are drawn from the germline V gene (reference sequence): SEHNR, FQNEAQ. The cysteine opens and the phenylalanine closes a CDR3 of 15 amino acids. Left in the record is the CDR3 DNA by itself, 45 bases read in frame from the first base. Library prep was done by the immunoSEQ multiplex PCR assay. RNA was extracted from all samples and reverse transcribed into cDNA as template for TCR sequencing. SuperScript III was used for first-strand cDNA synthesis, primed with a 2:1 mix of oligo-dT and random hexamers. Amplification bias was assessed with a synthetic immune receptor repertoire, and residual bias was removed computationally. The authors' analysis ran thus. Raw reads were preprocessed to remove errors, and CDR3 was defined according to IMGT conventions as the region from the conserved cysteine to phenylalanine. Clonality was computed by normalizing Shannon entropy by log2 of the number of productive unique TCRs and subtracting the result from 1. Whether scalp clones were CD4 or CD8 was inferred by matching scalp TCRbeta sequences against CD4 and CD8 repertoires sorted from blood. Imported from immuneACCESS, the table was reduced by TCRdb to in-frame sequences with V and J called. These copies leave out some clones; in studies compared against another copy, an unresolved V gene accounts for under half, and the cause of the remainder is not known. V, J and clone size reflect that table, while D and trimming were determined from the DNA. The sample table holds a few hundred thousand clones, of which more than 55% were seen once. Jointly, the top ten make up approximately 4.9% of the sample.

This TCR derives from a human donor in good health. Rearrangement joined TRBV7-9 to TRBJ2-7; TRBD1 aligns with 9 central bases. The material sequenced was CD8+ T cells sorted from blood. The CDR3 region: CASSSGQGSSYEQYF. The DNA is as follows: TGTGCCAGCAGCTCGGGACAGGGTAGCTCCTACGAGCAGTACTTC.